This T cell receptor (beta chain) is drawn from a study of TIL therapy for anti-PD-1-resistant metastatic lung cancer (dated by TCRdb to the early 2020s). Turning to the overall study: Enrolled patients had a median age of around 50 years (range about 38-85) and a median tumor PD-L1 proportion score of 4.5% to 6.5%. Most of the cohort had lung adenocarcinoma, several tumors were EGFR-mutant and two were ALK-rearranged, and half of the patients were current or former smokers. T cell receptor beta sequencing of tumor and peripheral blood served to follow clonotypes across the tumor, the expanded TIL product, and serial blood samples. A median non-synonymous tumor mutation burden of under 1.9 mutations per megabase was determined across the cohort by whole-exome sequencing.

This clone has only one observation. No antigen is known for it. Per-nucleotide qualities are absent, and no much larger clonotype sits a single base away. Explained via the paper, the time point label denotes: pre-treatment sample, taken before nivolumab and TIL therapy. Excised metastases, mostly pleural nodules or supraclavicular lymph nodes, were used as baseline tumor samples and were taken from the same resection from which TIL were grown. Tumors were harvested prior to any PD-1/PD-L1 blockade, after which nivolumab was administered to patients, and lymphodepletion, expanded TIL infusion and IL-2 were given to patients who progressed. A phase I trial run at two centers enrolled adults with stage 4 NSCLC between October 2017 and early 2020. Samples came from a single-arm, open-label phase I trial of tumor-infiltrating lymphocyte therapy with nivolumab in advanced non-small cell lung cancer. Portions of each resected tumor were snap-frozen in liquid nitrogen and were stored at -80 degrees C. Tumor regions of interest were selected on H&E sections using laser-capture macrodissection, ground into around 16 mg aliquots, and extracted using Qiagen Allprep kits.

Using bias-controlled multiplex PCR with the immunoSEQ v3 hsTCRB kit, the TCR beta CDR3 regions were amplified from genomic DNA. TCR libraries were sequenced on an Illumina NextSeq 500 to 1.5 million to 2.5 million read pairs for survey level or about 5-6 million for deep level. For the original study's pipeline: V, D and J genes were assigned, non-productive sequences were removed, and clonality was reported by immunoSEQ Analyzer software. Repertoires were compared by productive Simpson clonality and by the Morisita overlap index of productive TRB rearrangements between infused TIL and blood. Imported from immuneACCESS, the table was reduced by TCRdb to in-frame sequences with V and J called. These copies leave out some clones; in studies compared against another copy, an unresolved V gene accounts for under half, and the cause of the remainder is not known. V and J calls and clone size come straight from that table; D and trimming were deduced from the DNA. The sample table lists roughly 92,000 clones, about 71% of them with a count of one. Of the sample, approximately 10% falls within the top ten clones.

V is clipped by 5 bases and J by 1 base, and the sequence between their germline boundaries is 12 bases long. From cysteine to phenylalanine, the CDR3 is 14 amino acids long. The only DNA kept is the CDR3, 42 bases in frame from the first base. CDR1 and CDR2 are read off the germline V gene (reference sequence) as SGHNT and YYREEE. Study-level results and caveats: Higher clonality and lower diversity were observed in expanded TIL cultures than in baseline intratumoral T cells (median clonality approximately 6.4% vs 31%, p < 0.0001). The study protocol defined all tumor marker inferences as exploratory. Because the cohort was highly selected, with more treatment-naive, never-smoker and oncogene-addicted patients than is typical, generalizability is limited. High clonal turnover was observed in TIL culture, with many enriched product clones not detected in the baseline tumor, which suggested clonal contraction rather than faithful expansion.

The TCR sequence derives from a person between 25 and 79 years old with non-small cell lung cancer. The specimen was tumor tissue, collected at baseline. The V gene is TRBV5-4 and the J gene is TRBJ1-1, and perhaps TRBD1 as D gene, on 6 matching bases. The CDR3 here reads CASREGGRNTEAFF. The base sequence is TGTGCCAGCAGAGAAGGGGGGCGGAACACTGAAGCTTTCTTT.